This TCR beta chain was captured by sequencing in a study of cytomegalovirus exposure and HLA in healthy donors. About the study: Early released data comprised about 90 million unique TCRs from HLA-typed donors. Overall study findings and caveats: The authors later found most CMV-associated TCR beta chains appeared HLA-restricted. V segments that were indistinguishable, TRBV6-2 and TRBV6-3 among them, were omitted from analysis. A few chains linked to CMV were shown in vitro to be specific for CMV antigens.

Between the trimmed V and J ends, which lost 6 bases and 6 bases, there was a span of 20 bases. Germline CDR1 MNHNY, CDR2 SVGAGI (reference sequence). The CDR3 runs 15 residues. As for this clone: Its antigen is unknown.

Researchers ran the PCR with 60 Vbeta and 13 Jbeta primers. Using immunoSEQ multiplex PCR, the repertoire was profiled, and TCRdb retains in-frame clones only, with some absent. The table shows under 200,000 clones, with approximately 80% occurring only once. The rearrangement links TRBV6-6 to TRBJ1-2, with a tentative D call TRBD1 (6 bases). The TCR was taken from a woman younger than 45 in good health and CMV-seropositive. Sequenced: PBMCs. CDR3 bases: TGTGCCAGCAGGAAAGGGACGGGGGGCAGCGATGGCTACACCTTC. Residues: CASRKGTGGSDGYTF.